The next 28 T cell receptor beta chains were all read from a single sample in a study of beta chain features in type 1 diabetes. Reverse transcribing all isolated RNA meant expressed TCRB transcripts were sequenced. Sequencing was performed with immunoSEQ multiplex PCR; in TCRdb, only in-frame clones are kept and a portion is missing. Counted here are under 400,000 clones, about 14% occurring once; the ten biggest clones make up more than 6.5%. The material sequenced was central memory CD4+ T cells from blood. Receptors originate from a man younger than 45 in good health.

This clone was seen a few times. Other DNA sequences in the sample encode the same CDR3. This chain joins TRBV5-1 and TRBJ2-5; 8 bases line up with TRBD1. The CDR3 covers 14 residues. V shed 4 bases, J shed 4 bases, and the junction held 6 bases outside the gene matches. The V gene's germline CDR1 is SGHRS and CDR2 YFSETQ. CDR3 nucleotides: TGCGCCAGCAGCAGCGGACAGGGAGGAGAGACCCAGTACTTC. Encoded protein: CASSSGQGGETQYF.

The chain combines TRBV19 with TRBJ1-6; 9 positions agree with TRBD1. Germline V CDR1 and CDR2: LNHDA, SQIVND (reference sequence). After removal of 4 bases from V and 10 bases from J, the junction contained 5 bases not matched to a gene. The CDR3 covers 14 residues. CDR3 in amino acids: CASSTGQGGSPLHF. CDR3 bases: TGTGCCAGTAGTACGGGACAGGGTGGGTCACCCCTCCACTTT.

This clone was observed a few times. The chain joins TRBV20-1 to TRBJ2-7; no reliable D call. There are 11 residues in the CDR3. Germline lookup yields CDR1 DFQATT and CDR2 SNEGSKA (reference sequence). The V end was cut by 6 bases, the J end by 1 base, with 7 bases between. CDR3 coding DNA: TGCAGTGCGCTCATTTCCTACGAGCAGTACTTC. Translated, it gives CSALISYEQYF.

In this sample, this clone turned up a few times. This CDR3 reads CSVEAWQGASYTIYF. CDR3 coding DNA: TGCAGCGTTGAGGCTTGGCAGGGGGCGAGTTACACCATATATTTT. The V and J genes are TRBV29-1 and TRBJ1-3; 8 bases line up with TRBD1. The CDR3 totals 15 residues. Germline lookup yields CDR1 SQVTM and CDR2 ANQGSEA. Trimming removed 3 bases from V and 8 bases from J; junction bases left unmatched: 12.

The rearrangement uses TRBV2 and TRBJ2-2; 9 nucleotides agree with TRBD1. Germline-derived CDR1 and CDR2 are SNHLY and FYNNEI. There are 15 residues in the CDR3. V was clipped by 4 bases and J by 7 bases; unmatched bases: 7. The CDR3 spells CASSADRGFGGELFF. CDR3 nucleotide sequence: TGTGCCAGCAGTGCCGACAGGGGGTTTGGCGGGGAGCTGTTTTTT.

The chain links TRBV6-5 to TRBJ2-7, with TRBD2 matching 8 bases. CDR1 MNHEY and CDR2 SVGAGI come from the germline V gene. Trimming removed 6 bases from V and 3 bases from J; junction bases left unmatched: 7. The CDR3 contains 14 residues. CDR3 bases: TGTGCCAGCAGCCCCCACGCGGGAGGCTACGAGCAGTACGTC. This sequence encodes CASSPHAGGYEQYV.

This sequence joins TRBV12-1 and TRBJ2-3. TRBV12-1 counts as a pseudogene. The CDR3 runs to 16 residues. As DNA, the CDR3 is TGTGCCAGCAGACCCCCGGACCCCCTTTATACAAATACGCAGTATTTT. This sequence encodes CASRPPDPLYTNTQYF.

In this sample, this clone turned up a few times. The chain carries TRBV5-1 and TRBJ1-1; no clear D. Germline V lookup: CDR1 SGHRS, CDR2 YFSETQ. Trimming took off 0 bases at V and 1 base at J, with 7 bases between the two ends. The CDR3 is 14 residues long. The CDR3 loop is CASSLDTANTEAFF. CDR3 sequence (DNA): TGCGCCAGCAGCTTGGATACAGCGAACACTGAAGCTTTCTTT.

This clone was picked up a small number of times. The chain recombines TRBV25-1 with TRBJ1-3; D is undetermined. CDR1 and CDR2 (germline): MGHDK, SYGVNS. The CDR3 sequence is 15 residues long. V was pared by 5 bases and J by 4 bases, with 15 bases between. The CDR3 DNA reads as TGTGCCAGCAGTAAGACTGCCCGAGGAGGAAACACCATATATTTT. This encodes CASSKTARGGNTIYF.

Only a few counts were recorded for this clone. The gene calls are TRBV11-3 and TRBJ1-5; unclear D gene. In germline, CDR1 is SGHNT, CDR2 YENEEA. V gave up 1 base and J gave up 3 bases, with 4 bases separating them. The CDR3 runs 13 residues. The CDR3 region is CASSLGVNQPQHF. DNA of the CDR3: TGTGCCAGCAGCTTAGGGGTCAATCAGCCCCAGCATTTT.

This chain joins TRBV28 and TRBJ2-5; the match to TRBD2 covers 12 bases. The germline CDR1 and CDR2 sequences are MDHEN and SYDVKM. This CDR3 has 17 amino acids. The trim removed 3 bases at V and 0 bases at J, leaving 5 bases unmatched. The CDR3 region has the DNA TGTGCCAGCAGTTTCTTCGGACTAGCGGGGTACCAAGAGACCCAGTACTTC. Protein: CASSFFGLAGYQETQYF.

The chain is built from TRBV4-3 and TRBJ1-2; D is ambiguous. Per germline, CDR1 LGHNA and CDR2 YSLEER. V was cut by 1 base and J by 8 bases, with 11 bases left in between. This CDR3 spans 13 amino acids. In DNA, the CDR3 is TGCGCCAGCAGCCAAGGACTTTCGCGGGGCTACACCTTC. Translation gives CASSQGLSRGYTF.

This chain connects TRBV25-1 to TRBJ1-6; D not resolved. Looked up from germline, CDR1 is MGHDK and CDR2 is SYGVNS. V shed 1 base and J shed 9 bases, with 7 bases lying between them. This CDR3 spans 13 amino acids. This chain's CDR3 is CASSESGISPLHF. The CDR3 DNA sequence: TGTGCCAGCAGTGAATCGGGTATTTCACCCCTCCACTTT.

The CDR3 DNA reads TGTGCCAGCAGCCAAGAGAGGGGGCGCATGGATACTGAAGCTTTCTTT. Its protein product is CASSQERGRMDTEAFF. The rearrangement links TRBV14 to TRBJ1-1; 7 nucleotides line up with TRBD1. The CDR3 is 16 residues long. CDR1 is SGHDN and CDR2 is FVKESK in the germline V gene. V lost 0 bases to trimming and J lost 5 bases; unmatched junction nucleotides: 9. Full variable domain (remainder filled in from reference TRBV14 and TRBJ1-1): EAGVTQFPSHSVIEKGQTVTLRCDPISGHDNLYWYRRVMGKEIKFLLHFVKESKQDESGMPNNRFLAERTGGTYSTLKVQPAELEDSGVYFCASSQERGRMDTEAFFGQGTRLTVV.

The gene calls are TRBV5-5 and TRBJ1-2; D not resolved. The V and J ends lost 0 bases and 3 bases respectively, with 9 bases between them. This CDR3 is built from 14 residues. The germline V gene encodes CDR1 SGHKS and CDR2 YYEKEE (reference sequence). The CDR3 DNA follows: TGTGCCAGCAGCTTGGGGGCAGACTACTATGGCTACACCTTC. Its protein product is CASSLGADYYGYTF.

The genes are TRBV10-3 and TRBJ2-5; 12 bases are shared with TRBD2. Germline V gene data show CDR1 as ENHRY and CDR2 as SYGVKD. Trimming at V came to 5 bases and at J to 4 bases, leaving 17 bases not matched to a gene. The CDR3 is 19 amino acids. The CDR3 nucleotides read TGTGCCATCAGTTCCCCCCCGGGACTAGCGGGCCAGGTGTCAGAGACCCAGTACTTC. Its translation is CAISSPPGLAGQVSETQYF.

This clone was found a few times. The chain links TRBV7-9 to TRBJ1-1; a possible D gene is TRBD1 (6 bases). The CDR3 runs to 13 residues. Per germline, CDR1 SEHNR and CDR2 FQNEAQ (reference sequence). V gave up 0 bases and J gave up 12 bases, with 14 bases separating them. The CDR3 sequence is CASSLARGGYSFF. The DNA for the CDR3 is TGTGCCAGCAGCTTAGCCAGGGGAGGGTATTCTTTCTTT.

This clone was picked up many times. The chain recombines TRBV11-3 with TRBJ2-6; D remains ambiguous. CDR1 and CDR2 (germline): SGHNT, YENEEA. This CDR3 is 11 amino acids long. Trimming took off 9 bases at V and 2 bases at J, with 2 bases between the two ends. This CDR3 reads CASTGANVLTF. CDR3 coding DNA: TGTGCCAGTACTGGGGCCAACGTCCTGACTTTC.

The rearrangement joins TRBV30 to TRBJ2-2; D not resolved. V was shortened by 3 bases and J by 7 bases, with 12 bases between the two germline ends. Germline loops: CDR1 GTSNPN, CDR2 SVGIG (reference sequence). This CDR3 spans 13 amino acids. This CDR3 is CAWRRSLRGELFF. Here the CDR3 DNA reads TGTGCCTGGAGGCGGAGTTTGCGCGGGGAGCTGTTTTTT.

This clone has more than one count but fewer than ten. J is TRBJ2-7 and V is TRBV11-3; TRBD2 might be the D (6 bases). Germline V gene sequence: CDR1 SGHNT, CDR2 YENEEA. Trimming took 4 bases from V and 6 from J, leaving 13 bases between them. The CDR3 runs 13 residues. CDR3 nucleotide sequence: TGTGCCAGCAGCTCGGCTCAGGGAGGCGAGCAGTACTTC. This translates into CASSSAQGGEQYF. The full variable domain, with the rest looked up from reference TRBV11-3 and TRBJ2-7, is EAGVVQSPRYKIIEKKQPVAFWCNPISGHNTLYWYLQNLGQGPELLIRYENEEAVDDSQLPKDRFSAERLKGVDSTLKIQPAELGDSAVYLCASSSAQGGEQYFGPGTRLTVT.

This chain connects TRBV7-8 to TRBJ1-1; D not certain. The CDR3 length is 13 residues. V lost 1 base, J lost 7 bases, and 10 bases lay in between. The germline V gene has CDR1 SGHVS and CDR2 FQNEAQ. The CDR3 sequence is CASSLGAESEAFF. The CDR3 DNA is TGTGCCAGCAGCTTAGGGGCGGAAAGTGAAGCTTTCTTT.

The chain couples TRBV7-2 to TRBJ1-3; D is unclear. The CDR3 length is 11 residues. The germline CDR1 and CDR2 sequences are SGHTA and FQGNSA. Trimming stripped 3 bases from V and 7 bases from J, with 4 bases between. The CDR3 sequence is CASSLRNTIYF. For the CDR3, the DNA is TGTGCCAGCAGCTTGAGGAACACCATATATTTT.

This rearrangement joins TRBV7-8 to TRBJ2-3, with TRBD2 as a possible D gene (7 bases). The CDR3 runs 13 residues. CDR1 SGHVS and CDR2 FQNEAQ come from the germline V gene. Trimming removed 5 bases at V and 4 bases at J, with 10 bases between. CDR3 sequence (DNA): TGTGCCAGCAGCCCGCGGGGGCCAGATACGCAGTATTTT. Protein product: CASSPRGPDTQYF.

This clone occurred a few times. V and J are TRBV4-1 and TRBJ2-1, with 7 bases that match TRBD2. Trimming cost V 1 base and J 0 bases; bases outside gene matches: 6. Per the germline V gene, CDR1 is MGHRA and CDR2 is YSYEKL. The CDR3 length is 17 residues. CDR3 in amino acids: CASSQALSGASYNEQFF. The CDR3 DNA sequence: TGCGCCAGCAGCCAAGCTCTCAGCGGGGCCTCCTACAATGAGCAGTTCTTC.

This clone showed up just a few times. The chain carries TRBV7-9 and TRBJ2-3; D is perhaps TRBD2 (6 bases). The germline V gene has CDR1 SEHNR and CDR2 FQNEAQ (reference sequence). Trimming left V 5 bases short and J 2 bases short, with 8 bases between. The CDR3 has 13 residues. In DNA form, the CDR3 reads TGTGCCAGCAGCCGGGGGACCACAGATACGCAGTATTTT. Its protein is CASSRGTTDTQYF.

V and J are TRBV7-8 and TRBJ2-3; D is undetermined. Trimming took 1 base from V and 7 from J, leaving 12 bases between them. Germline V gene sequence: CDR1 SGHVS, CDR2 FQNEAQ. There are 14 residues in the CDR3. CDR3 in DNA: TGTGCCAGCAGCTTAGGTCGGGTGTCAAATACGCAGTATTTT. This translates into CASSLGRVSNTQYF. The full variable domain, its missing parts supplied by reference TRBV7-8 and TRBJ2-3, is GAGVSQSPRYKVAKRGQDVALRCDPISGHVSLFWYQQALGQGPEFLTYFQNEAQLDKSGLPSDRFFAERPEGSVSTLKIQRTQQEDSAVYLCASSLGRVSNTQYFGPGTRLTVL.

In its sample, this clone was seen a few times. CDR3 coding DNA: TGTGCCAGCAGTGTTGGGGAGTCCTACGAGCAGTACGTC. Translation: CASSVGESYEQYV. The J gene is TRBJ2-7, the V gene TRBV6-5, with D possibly TRBD2 on 5 matching bases. Germline loops: CDR1 MNHEY, CDR2 SVGAGI. CDR3 length: 13 residues. The ends were cut back, 5 bases at V and 1 base at J, with 9 bases in the middle.

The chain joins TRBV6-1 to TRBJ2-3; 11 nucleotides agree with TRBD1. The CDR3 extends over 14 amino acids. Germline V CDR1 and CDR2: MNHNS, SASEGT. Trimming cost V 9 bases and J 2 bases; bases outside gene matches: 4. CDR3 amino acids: CARGTGGITDTQYF. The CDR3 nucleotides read TGTGCCAGGGGGACAGGGGGTATCACAGATACGCAGTATTTT.